The sequence of this TCR beta chain was determined in a study of T cells after yellow fever vaccination. This clonotype has a count of ten or more. The antigen remains undetermined. The CDR3 is 11 amino acids. The ends were cut back, 5 bases at V and 10 bases at J, with 10 bases in the middle. Points from the study as a whole: Contaminating bulk clonotypes could be abundant in FACS-sorted repertoires. Once the booster was given, most primary-vaccination clones reappeared, at 95% to 97% for CD4 and over 85% for CD8. Researchers report a weaker secondary response that nonetheless peaked faster, day 5 versus 15.

Synthesis of TCR cDNA relied on 5'RACE template switching, which attached a universal primer site and UMIs. A single record per CDR3 protein comes from TCRdb applying MiXCR to the 5' RACE reads. The table includes 120,000 or so distinct CDR3 sequences, 13% to 15% detected once. The genes are TRBV12-3 or TRBV12-4 and TRBJ2-3; D gene ambiguous. The source is a young man who received the YFV17D yellow fever vaccine. The specimen was CD8+ T cells sorted from PBMCs, collected 5 days after the yellow fever booster vaccination. The CDR3 DNA reads as TGTGCCAGCAGTCCCTCCCGGGCGCAGTATTTT. Protein product: CASSPSRAQYF.